This T cell receptor beta chain was sequenced in a study of shared clonotypes between healthy human individuals. This clone appeared once. The junction and the germline gene differ at one end; a read error may be behind it. Germline loops: CDR1 SGHDT, CDR2 YYEEEE. There are 12 residues in the CDR3. CD45RO negativity and positive selection for CCR7 defined naive CD8 cells, a population that excluded terminally differentiated effector memory CD45RA+ cells. Here immunoSEQ multiplex PCR was the method, and the copy in TCRdb shows in-frame clones only, minus some. In the table there are 1.5 million to 2.5 million clones, around 96% of which are singletons.

The chain links TRBV5-6 to TRBJ2-7; D is uncertain. This clonotype originated in a man between 18 and 29 years old in good health. Material for sequencing was naive CD8+ T cells sorted from blood. The DNA for the CDR3 is TGTGCCAGCAGCTTGGCCTCCCACGAGCAGTACTTC. It codes for CASSLASHEQYF.